These T cell receptor beta chains were read from a single sample in a study of graft-versus-host responses after intestinal transplantation. Assay: immunoSEQ multiplex PCR; the TCRdb copy retains only in-frame clones and omits some. The data show some 120,000 clones, with 90% to 95% seen just once and 1.2% held by the top ten. These receptors have no identified antigens. The sequencing here drew on unstimulated CD8+ T cells sorted from spleen or lymph node cells, taken before transplant. The receptors come from a human donor who was the organ donor for an intestinal transplant. Both conserved end residues are part of each CDR3. The D gene is left open where the match is weak. Size is stated for part of the rows, as once, few or many counts, or as a class when the clone is expanded.

TRBV6-5	TRBJ2-3	-	TRBD1	TGTGCCAGCAGTTACTCCTGGACAGGGGTAGATACGCAGTATTTT	CASSYSWTGVDTQYF
TRBV6-5	TRBJ2-7	-	-	TGTGCCAGCAGTTCCGGACAGTCCTACGAGCAGTACTTC	CASSSGQSYEQYF
TRBV15	TRBJ2-7	once	-	TGTGCCACCAGCCTAGGCCCGCCAGGTAACTACGAGCAGTACTTC	CATSLGPPGNYEQYF
TRBV28	TRBJ1-4	-	-	TGTGCCAGCAGTTCCCGACGGGGAGGGTTGAAGGATGAAAAACTGTTTTTT	CASSSRRGGLKDEKLFF
TRBV9	TRBJ1-1	-	TRBD1	TGTGCCAGCAGCCCCGAGGGGACAGGGGGAAACACTGAAGCTTTCTTT	CASSPEGTGGNTEAFF
TRBV7-6	TRBJ1-1	-	TRBD1	TGTGCCAGCAGCTTAGTGGCAGGGGGGTTGGACACTGAAGCTTTCTTT	CASSLVAGGLDTEAFF
TRBV4-2	TRBJ2-3	-	-	TGTGCCAGCAGCCAAGGTTCTGCAGGGGCCAGCACAGATACGCAGTATTTT	CASSQGSAGASTDTQYF
TRBV2	TRBJ2-3	-	-	TGTGCCAGCAAATGGACCCATGATAGCACAGATACGCAGTATTTT	CASKWTHDSTDTQYF
TRBV6-1	TRBJ2-5	once	-	TGTGCCAGCAGTGGAGTAGGCTCCCTTCGGGAGACCCAGTACTTC	CASSGVGSLRETQYF
TRBV27	TRBJ2-1	-	-	TGTGCCAGCAGTAGAGAGACCTCCTACAATGAGCAGTTCTTC	CASSRETSYNEQFF
TRBV29-1	TRBJ1-2	once	-	TGCAGCGTTGCGGGGGGGGTCTATGGCTACACCTTC	CSVAGGVYGYTF
TRBV27	TRBJ2-1	once	TRBD2	TGTGCCACCTCGATACGAGCGGGGGCCTACAATGAGCAGTTCTTC	CATSIRAGAYNEQFF
TRBV28	TRBJ1-1	once	-	TGTGCCAGCAGTTTATGGAGCCGGGCAGTGAACACTGAAGCTTTCTTT	CASSLWSRAVNTEAFF
TRBV19	TRBJ1-1	-	-	TGTGCCAGTAGCCCGACAGGTCCTGGAGCTTTCTTT	CASSPTGPGAFF
TRBV2	TRBJ1-1	-	-	TGTGCCAGCAGTGAAGACGCACTAAACACTGAAGCTTTCTTT	CASSEDALNTEAFF
TRBV7-9	TRBJ1-1	-	-	TGTGCCAGCAGCTTAGTAGAGGGGGAGGGGGACACTGAAGCTTTCTTT	CASSLVEGEGDTEAFF
TRBV4-3	TRBJ1-1	-	-	TGCGCCAGCAGCCAATTCCGGACAACAAACACTGAAGCTTTCTTT	CASSQFRTTNTEAFF
TRBV7-9	TRBJ2-7	-	-	TGTGCCAGCAGCTCGCCATCCTACGAGCAGTACTTC	CASSSPSYEQYF
TRBV28	TRBJ2-7	-	-	TGTGCCAGCAGTTTATTGGTTGGCAGCTACGAGCAGTACTTC	CASSLLVGSYEQYF
TRBV6-1	TRBJ2-7	-	TRBD1	TGTGCCAGCAGGCCGGGACAGGGTCCTTACGAGCAGTACTTC	CASRPGQGPYEQYF
TRBV9	TRBJ2-7	-	TRBD2	TGTGCCAGCAGCGTAGGCGGCGGGAGAAATTACGAGCAGTACTTC	CASSVGGGRNYEQYF
TRBV4-3	TRBJ1-2	-	-	TGCGCCAGCAGCCCATCCCTCGCGACAGGCTATGGCTACACCTTC	CASSPSLATGYGYTF